The 2 T cell receptor beta chains listed next were all sequenced from one sample in a study of T cell responses to AZD1222 COVID-19 vaccine. Measured with immunoSEQ multiplex PCR; TCRdb has only the in-frame clones, and not every one. This sample has some 170,000 clones, with 91% found just once. The sequenced sample was peripheral blood, obtained 28 days after the second AZD1222 dose. Receptor source: an adult who received the AZD1222 COVID-19 vaccine.

With respect to this clone: Other DNA sequences in the sample encode the same CDR3. The genes are TRBV2 and TRBJ2-7; TRBD1 agrees at 7 bases. The CDR3 has 14 amino acids. With 6 bases clipped from V and 0 bases from J, the junction kept 5 bases outside the gene matches. From germline, CDR1 is SNHLY and CDR2 FYNNEI. The CDR3 sequence: CASRKQGSSYEQYF. CDR3 DNA sequence: TGTGCCAGCAGGAAACAGGGGAGCTCCTACGAGCAGTACTTC.

Comments on this clone: The junction shows a germline mismatch at one end, possibly a read error. V gene TRBV7-7 combines with J gene TRBJ2-1; D is tentatively TRBD1 or TRBD2 (6 bases each). The CDR3 length is 13 residues. Per the germline V gene, CDR1 is SSHAT and CDR2 is FNYEAQ (reference sequence). The CDR3 DNA follows: TGTGCTAGCAGCTTAGGAGGGACAACTGAGCAGTTCTTC. Its translation: CASSLGGTTEQFF. The whole variable domain, filled in from reference TRBV7-7 and TRBJ2-1, reads GAGVSQSPRYKVTKRGQDVTLRCDPISSHATLYWYQQALGQGPEFLTYFNYEAQPDKSGLPSDRFSAERPEGSISTLTIQRTEQRDSAMYRCASSLGGTTEQFFGPGTRLTVL.